Listed below are T cell receptor beta chains from one sample, sequenced in a study of T cell repertoires in cytomegalovirus infection. These TCRs are of unknown antigen specificity. MiXCR, applied by TCRdb to the reads, yields one record per CDR3 protein. The sample has about 47,000 distinct CDR3 sequences, around a fifth seen once. The sample was CD8+ T cells from cultured PBMCs, taken from culture after CMV antigen stimulation. The source is a human donor in good health (CMV status not recorded). Some clones in this sample may be carry-over from other donors' samples. The CDR3 runs from the conserved cysteine through the conserved F or W. D genes are given only for firm matches. Not every row has a clone size; where given, it reads once, few, many or a size class.

V gene	D gene	J gene	clone size	CDR3 protein	CDR3 DNA
TRBV28	.	TRBJ2-1	few	CASRLGRLSSYNEQFF	TGTGCCAGCAGGCTCGGGAGACTGAGCTCCTACAATGAGCAGTTCTTC
TRBV4-3	TRBD2	TRBJ2-7	medium-sized	CASSQGWEVAGTNYEQYF	TGCGCCAGCAGCCAAGGATGGGAAGTAGCGGGAACTAACTACGAGCAGTACTTC
TRBV12-3/TRBV12-4	.	TRBJ2-7	.	CASSFNLASGDEQYF	TGTGCCAGCAGTTTTAACCTAGCCTCAGGGGACGAGCAGTACTTC
TRBV7-9	.	TRBJ2-1	few	CASSRAWGDEQFF	TGTGCCAGCAGCAGGGCCTGGGGGGATGAGCAGTTCTTC
TRBV4-2	.	TRBJ2-7	.	CASSQGPGGSRLPLEQYF	TGTGCCAGCAGCCAAGGGCCTGGCGGCTCCCGGCTCCCCCTCGAGCAGTACTTC
TRBV27	TRBD1	TRBJ1-5	.	CASSPDRGDDQPQHF	TGTGCCAGCAGTCCGGACAGGGGTGACGATCAGCCCCAGCATTTT
TRBV4-2	.	TRBJ2-2	.	CASSQEWRQGATGELFF	TGTGCCAGCAGCCAAGAATGGAGGCAGGGCGCGACCGGGGAGCTGTTTTTT
TRBV7-9	.	TRBJ2-1	few	CASSTPQRRSYNEQFF	TGTGCCAGCAGCACTCCGCAGCGGCGCTCCTACAATGAGCAGTTCTTC
TRBV19	TRBD1	TRBJ1-2	.	CASRWPGGKYGYTF	TGTGCCAGTAGGTGGCCAGGGGGCAAGTATGGCTACACCTTC
TRBV9	.	TRBJ2-7	.	CASSGSQGHEQYF	TGTGCCAGCAGCGGCTCACAGGGCCACGAGCAGTACTTC
TRBV7-6	.	TRBJ2-2	.	CASSLRGTGELFF	TGTGCCAGCAGCCTCAGGGGTACCGGGGAGCTGTTTTTT
TRBV12-3/TRBV12-4	TRBD1	TRBJ1-2	.	CASSPGQRIYGYTF	TGTGCCAGCTCGCCGGGACAGAGAATTTATGGCTACACCTTC
TRBV7-8	.	TRBJ1-5	.	CASSWSRQGNRNQPQHF	TGTGCCAGCAGCTGGAGTCGTCAGGGAAATAGAAATCAGCCCCAGCATTTT
TRBV20-1	.	TRBJ1-1	.	CSAIRDTKPNTEAFF	TGCAGTGCTATCCGGGACACGAAACCGAACACTGAAGCTTTCTTT
TRBV7-6	.	TRBJ1-1	few	CASSSSGQNTEAFF	TGTGCCAGCAGCTCCTCCGGGCAAAACACTGAAGCTTTCTTT
TRBV6-5	TRBD1	TRBJ2-2	.	CASSSGTGRNTGELFF	TGTGCCAGCAGTTCAGGGACAGGGCGGAACACCGGGGAGCTGTTTTTT
TRBV7-2	.	TRBJ1-2	.	CASSQLNYGYTF	TGTGCCAGCAGCCAGCTTAACTATGGCTACACCTTC
TRBV7-6	.	TRBJ2-1	few	CASSLELMADNEQFF	TGTGCCAGCAGCTTAGAGTTGATGGCGGATAATGAGCAGTTCTTC
TRBV7-6	.	TRBJ2-7	once	CASSITGYEQYF	TGTGCCAGCAGCATAACCGGCTACGAGCAGTACTTC
TRBV7-2	.	TRBJ2-5	few	CASSSLGPNQETQYF	TGTGCCAGCAGCTCTTTGGGACCGAACCAAGAGACCCAGTACTTC
TRBV7-2	TRBD2	TRBJ2-7	.	CASSPTAGTRTPYEQYF	TGTGCCAGCAGCCCAACAGCCGGGACTAGAACCCCCTACGAGCAGTACTTC
TRBV27	.	TRBJ1-2	.	CARSLSRGGALYGYTF	TGCGCCCGCAGTTTATCCCGAGGGGGGGCCCTCTATGGCTACACCTTC
TRBV6-8	.	TRBJ1-2	few	CASSSRGADGYTF	TGTGCCAGCAGTTCCCGGGGGGCAGATGGCTACACCTTC
TRBV6-1	.	TRBJ2-3	many	CASSPTDTQYF	TGTGCCAGCAGCCCAACAGATACGCAGTATTTT
TRBV12-3/TRBV12-4	.	TRBJ1-1	.	CASSFSLTGEAFF	TGTGCCAGCAGTTTCTCGCTAACAGGGGAAGCTTTCTTT
TRBV15	TRBD1	TRBJ2-2	few	CATSSDRANTGELFF	TGTGCCACCAGCTCAGACAGGGCTAACACCGGGGAGCTGTTTTTT
TRBV12-3/TRBV12-4	.	TRBJ1-2	few	CASSFSLGTSYGYTF	TGTGCCAGCAGTTTTAGTCTCGGGACATCCTATGGCTACACCTTC
TRBV6-1	.	TRBJ2-2	few	CASSELGGGELFF	TGTGCCAGCAGTGAACTAGGAGGCGGGGAGCTGTTTTTT
TRBV11-2	.	TRBJ1-6	many	CASSLEAGGRNSPLHF	TGTGCCAGCAGCTTAGAGGCGGGGGGTCGGAATTCACCCCTCCACTTT
TRBV7-2	.	TRBJ1-1	few	CASSLTVFRRGDTEAFF	TGTGCCAGCAGCTTAACTGTCTTTCGTCGGGGTGACACTGAAGCTTTCTTT
TRBV7-2	.	TRBJ2-5	once	CASSEMDPAETQYF	TGTGCCAGCAGCGAGATGGACCCAGCGGAGACCCAGTACTTC
TRBV12-3/TRBV12-4	.	TRBJ1-1	few	CASSGSPNTEAFF	TGTGCCAGCAGCGGCAGCCCGAACACTGAAGCTTTCTTT
TRBV12-5	.	TRBJ1-1	few	CASGFPISGTEAFF	TGTGCTAGTGGTTTCCCAATAAGTGGCACTGAAGCTTTCTTT
TRBV27	.	TRBJ1-1	.	CASSGRTEAFF	TGTGCCAGCAGCGGAAGGACTGAAGCTTTCTTT
TRBV4-2	.	TRBJ1-1	.	CASSQAANTEAFF	TGTGCCAGCAGCCAAGCCGCGAACACTGAAGCTTTCTTT
TRBV11-2	TRBD2	TRBJ2-3	few	CASSLGLAVGNTQYF	TGTGCCAGCAGCTTGGGACTAGCGGTAGGAAATACGCAGTATTTT
TRBV7-2	.	TRBJ1-5	.	CASSPDSNQPQHF	TGTGCCAGCAGCCCAGACAGCAATCAGCCCCAGCATTTT
TRBV4-1	.	TRBJ1-2	once	CASSPFGMGNNYGYTF	TGCGCCAGCAGCCCCTTCGGGATGGGAAATAACTATGGCTACACCTTC
TRBV7-6	TRBD1	TRBJ1-1	.	CASSPDRVKAFF	TGTGCCAGCAGCCCCGACAGGGTAAAGGCTTTCTTT
TRBV11-2	.	TRBJ1-6	few	CASSLGGVYNSPLHF	TGTGCCAGCAGCTTGGGGGGGGTTTATAATTCACCCCTCCACTTT
TRBV27	TRBD2	TRBJ2-3	few	CASSLFGGGTADTQYF	TGTGCCAGCAGTTTATTCGGGGGGGGAACGGCAGATACGCAGTATTTT
TRBV10-3	TRBD1	TRBJ2-7	many	CATGTGPSYEQYF	TGTGCCACGGGGACAGGGCCTTCCTACGAGCAGTACTTC